This T cell receptor beta chain was sequenced in a study of T cell responses to AZD1222 COVID-19 vaccine. General study findings and limits: Dominant at 160-218 and 743-854, vaccine-associated CD4 TCRs also spanned spike. Most donors were white British and more were female, and clonal diversity was possibly underestimated. After two AZD1222 doses, spike-specific TCR breadth and depth rose versus day 0. The peak T cell response came first, and repertoires were sampled only after it.

Germline V gene sequence: CDR1 MNHEY, CDR2 SMNVEV (reference sequence). The CDR3 has 13 amino acids. V was pared by 3 bases and J by 6 bases, with 8 bases between. This table comes from immunoSEQ multiplex PCR, and its TCRdb copy is limited to in-frame clones, with some not included. The sample shows about 170,000 clones, roughly nine tenths of them seen only once. Remarks on this clone: The antigen remains undetermined.

The input for sequencing was peripheral blood, taken 28 days after the second AZD1222 dose. The receptor comes from an adult who received the AZD1222 COVID-19 vaccine. The rearrangement uses TRBV27 and TRBJ1-4; D uncertain. CDR3 loop: CASSFGGYEKLFF. CDR3 DNA: TGTGCCAGCAGTTTCGGAGGGTATGAAAAACTGTTTTTT.